There are many counts of the clone carrying this T cell receptor (beta chain). This entry is derived from a study of molecular identifiers for immune sequencing clone quantification. For bulk TCR libraries, previously described methods and listed TCR primers were used. TCRdb used MiXCR to reprocess the PCR reads, holding one entry per CDR3 protein. The profile shows some 680,000 distinct CDR3 sequences, around 25% of them singletons. Sorting recovered naive CD8 T cells on a CD8+CD4-CCR7+CD45RA+ profile. Germline lookup yields CDR1 LGHNA and CDR2 YNFKEQ. This CDR3 contains 14 residues. V lost 1 base and J lost 5, with 10 bases in between.

The chain couples TRBV4-2 to TRBJ2-3; no firm D call. This TCR was sampled from a human donor in good health. Some libraries in this study had Jurkat cell RNA spiked in. Sequencing was performed on naive CD8+ T cells from blood, with Jurkat cell RNA spiked in. Subset meaning: FACS-sorted CD8+CD4-CCR7+CD45RA+ naive T cells. CDR3 coding DNA: TGTGCCAGCAGCCAAGGAGAGTCCGTAGATACGCAGTATTTT. As protein: CASSQGESVDTQYF.